This T cell receptor (beta chain) originates from a study of cytomegalovirus exposure and HLA in healthy donors. The PCR ran on 60 Vbeta and 13 Jbeta primers. Some clones are missing from TCRdb's copy, which holds only in-frame ones; the method was immunoSEQ multiplex PCR. The sample includes about 120,000 clones, roughly 78% of them seen just once. The CDR3 extends over 15 amino acids. Germline-derived CDR1 and CDR2 are MDHEN and SYDVKM. The V segment lost 6 bases and the J segment 1 base; nucleotides outside the gene matches: 6. The study's findings and limits: As was reported, the HLA-A and HLA-B alleles of most subjects were accurately predicted from TCR beta sequences.

The sample holds a few counts of this clone. Antigen unknown. J is TRBJ2-3 and V is TRBV28, with 8 bases fitting TRBD1. This TCR was recovered from a man between 25 and 39 years old in good health and CMV-seropositive. Sequencing was carried out using PBMCs. This CDR3 reads CASSHDRGGTDTQYF. CDR3 nucleotides: TGTGCCAGCAGCCACGACAGGGGAGGCACAGATACGCAGTATTTT.